The 24 T cell receptor beta chains below were found in one sample sequenced in a study of regulatory T cells in long-lasting Graves disease. The TCR beta library used iRepertoire HTBI primers with Arm-PCR amplification of CDR3. Via MiXCR, TCRdb re-called the multiplex PCR reads, giving one row per CDR3 protein. Altogether approximately 540,000 distinct CDR3 sequences are present, approximately 12% being singletons, with the ten largest covering roughly 9.3%. Time point described: newly diagnosed GD, antithyroid drugs for less than 3 months. From RNA extracted from PBMCs, the TCR library was made. The same data also went into a second study, on T cells in Graves' hyperthyroidism and ophthalmopathy.

Sequenced material: peripheral blood mononuclear cells (PBMCs), taken at new diagnosis, from a patient treated with antithyroid drugs. All receptors derive from a young woman with Graves disease.

The chain employs TRBV6-1 and TRBJ1-2; the D is unclear. The V gene lost 6 bases and the J gene lost 2 bases, with 13 bases spanning the gap. Looked up from germline, CDR1 is MNHNS and CDR2 is SASEGT. This CDR3 is built from 14 residues. CDR3 nucleotides: TGTGCCAGCAGCCCGCTAGGAGCCAACTATGGCTACACCTTC. Translated: CASSPLGANYGYTF.

This sequence joins TRBV2 and TRBJ2-1, with TRBD2 matching over 8 bases. The CDR3 loop spans 14 amino acids. From germline, CDR1 is SNHLY and CDR2 FYNNEI. With V trimmed by 7 bases and J by 5 bases, 7 bases remained unmatched. This chain's CDR3 is CASKLAGTNNEQFF. CDR3 DNA: TGTGCCAGCAAGTTAGCGGGAACCAACAATGAGCAGTTCTTC.

This clonotype has at least ten counts. The chain uses TRBV2 and TRBJ2-4; either TRBD1 or TRBD2 may fit D (5 bases each). Trimming pared 8 bases from V and 6 bases from J, leaving 17 bases between. The germline gives CDR1 SNHLY, CDR2 FYNNEI. The CDR3 is made up of 14 amino acids. The CDR3 nucleotides read TGTGCCAGCGCAATCTTCGGGGCGGGAAACATTCAGTACTTC. This encodes CASAIFGAGNIQYF.

To note about this clonotype: A clone one base away is much larger, so this may be a read error. The chain employs TRBV5-5 and TRBJ2-5; D call uncertain. Germline lookup yields CDR1 SGHKS and CDR2 YYEKEE (reference sequence). The CDR3 is made up of 13 amino acids. The CDR3 DNA sequence: TGTGCCAGCAGCCAAGCTGTGGTACAAGGGCAGTGCTTC. This sequence encodes CASSQAVVQGQCF. Full variable domain (missing parts from reference TRBV5-5 and TRBJ2-5): DAGVTQSPTHLIKTRGQQVTLRCSPISGHKSVSWYQQVLGQGPQFIFQYYEKEERGRGNFPDRFSARQFPNYSSELNVNALLLGDSALYLCASSQAVVQGQCFGPGTRLLVL.

Concerning this clonotype itself: A much larger clone lies a single base off, so this may be a read error. The V call is TRBV6-5, the J call TRBJ2-7, with 8 bases matching TRBD2. CDR3 length: 15 amino acids. CDR1 MNHEY and CDR2 SVGAGI come from the germline V gene. The CDR3 reads CASSYSIAGQLEQCF. Written as DNA, the CDR3 is TGTGCCAGCAGTTACTCGATAGCGGGGCAGTTAGAGCAGTGCTTC.

The sample holds a few counts of this clonotype. The chain carries TRBV9 and TRBJ2-1; maybe TRBD1 (6 bases). Germline CDR1 is SGDLS and CDR2 is YYNGEE. The CDR3 length is 15 residues. The V end was cut by 4 bases, the J end by 6 bases, with 17 bases between. The CDR3 DNA follows: TGTGCCAGCAGCCGACCTAGTCAGGGGAGCAATGAGCAGTTCTTC. Amino acid sequence: CASSRPSQGSNEQFF.

This clonotype came up many times. The chain employs TRBV28 and TRBJ2-1, with D tentatively TRBD2 (6 bases). The CDR3 runs to 13 residues. Germline V CDR1 and CDR2: MDHEN, SYDVKM. Trimming took off 8 bases at V and 8 bases at J, with 16 bases between the two ends. DNA of the CDR3: TGTGCCAGCCCCCCCCCCGGGAGCGATGAGCAGTTCTTC. It yields the protein CASPPPGSDEQFF.

The table lists this clonotype with many counts. The chain has TRBV11-2 and TRBJ2-5; 7 positions match TRBD2. Germline V gene sequence: CDR1 SGHAT, CDR2 FQNNGV. The CDR3 contains 15 residues. With V trimmed by 4 bases and J by 2 bases, 7 bases remained unmatched. The CDR3 loop reads CASSSRAGAQETQYF. CDR3 DNA: TGTGCCAGCAGCTCGCGCGCGGGAGCGCAAGAGACCCAGTACTTC. Full variable domain (remainder filled in from reference TRBV11-2 and TRBJ2-5): EAGVAQSPRYKIIEKRQSVAFWCNPISGHATLYWYQQILGQGPKLLIQFQNNGVVDDSQLPKDRFSAERLKGVDSTLKIQPAKLEDSAVYLCASSSRAGAQETQYFGPGTRLLVL.

Many counts were recorded for this clonotype. The chain joins TRBV28 to TRBJ2-7; D tentatively reads TRBD1 or TRBD2 (5 bases each). V was cut by 6 bases and J by 2 bases, with 14 bases left in between. Germline CDR1 reads MDHEN; CDR2 reads SYDVKM. The CDR3 is 14 amino acids. The CDR3 loop is CASSRSGLAYEQYF. The CDR3 coding sequence is TGTGCCAGCAGCCGATCGGGGCTCGCCTACGAGCAGTACTTC.

This clonotype showed up just a few times. The chain links TRBV3-1 to TRBJ1-1; D uncertain. The length of the CDR3 is 11 residues. Germline V gene sequence: CDR1 LGHDT, CDR2 YNNKEL (reference sequence). V lost 2 bases to trimming and J lost 8 bases, with 6 bases between them. The CDR3: CASSQSAEAFF. CDR3 coding DNA: TGTGCCAGCAGCCAAAGCGCCGAAGCTTTCTTT.

Details on this clonotype: A read error is possible here, since a much larger clone lies one base away. The V and J genes are TRBV3-1 and TRBJ1-2; D gene uncertain. Trimming pared 4 bases from V and 7 bases from J, leaving 19 bases between. The CDR3 length is 15 residues. Looked up from germline, CDR1 is LGHDT and CDR2 is YNNKEL (reference sequence). This CDR3 reads CASSLRCQWAGGYTF. The CDR3 DNA reads TGTGCCAGCAGCCTGCGATGCCAGTGGGCCGGTGGCTACACCTTC.

This clonotype was recorded many times. The rearrangement joins TRBV19 to TRBJ1-2; the D is unclear. This CDR3 region has 17 residues. CDR1 is LNHDA, CDR2 SQIVND, per germline (reference sequence). V lost 2 bases and J lost 1, with 17 bases in between. DNA of the CDR3: TGTGCCAGTAGTATACGGAGGATGGGTGACATTAACTATGGCTACACCTTC. It yields the protein CASSIRRMGDINYGYTF.

With respect to this clonotype: This sequence may be a read error, since a much larger clone differs from it by one base. This chain uses TRBV3-1 with TRBJ2-1, with TRBD2 matching over 8 bases. Germline CDR1 is LGHDT and CDR2 is YNNKEL (reference sequence). The CDR3 consists of 15 residues. V lost 1 base and J lost 12; bases outside the gene matches: 11. CDR3 in amino acids: CASSQAGGPWYGQFF. The CDR3, as DNA: TGTGCCAGCAGCCAAGCGGGAGGGCCATGGTATGGGCAGTTCTTC.

This clonotype occurred many times. This chain joins TRBV13 and TRBJ1-1, with a weak D call TRBD1 (6 bases). This CDR3 contains 13 residues. Germline V lookup: CDR1 PRHDT, CDR2 FYEKMQ (reference sequence). Trimming removed 4 bases from V and 4 bases from J, with 10 bases in between. The CDR3: CASSSLRGTEAFF. The DNA of the CDR3 is TGTGCCAGCAGCTCCCTCAGGGGCACTGAAGCTTTCTTT.

This chain links TRBV2 with TRBJ2-5, with D possibly being TRBD1 or TRBD2 (5 bases each). The length of the CDR3 is 14 residues. The germline CDR1 and CDR2 sequences are SNHLY and FYNNEI. The V gene lost 6 bases and the J gene lost 0 bases, with 11 bases spanning the gap. The CDR3, as DNA: TGTGCCAGCAGCACCGGGACGTACCAAGAGACCCAGTACTTC. It codes for CASSTGTYQETQYF.

This chain links TRBV20-1 with TRBJ1-6; 7 positions agree with TRBD1. This CDR3 has 15 amino acids. J lost 6 bases, V lost 0 bases, and 5 bases had no gene match. Germline CDR1 DFQATT, CDR2 SNEGSKA (reference sequence). CDR3 protein: CSARDPGGGNSPLHF. The CDR3 DNA reads TGCAGTGCTAGAGATCCAGGGGGAGGTAATTCACCCCTCCACTTT.

The sample holds a few counts of this clonotype. The chain joins TRBV5-1 to TRBJ2-7, with 13 bases aligning to TRBD2. V shed 0 bases and J 1 base; nucleotides not matched to a gene: 7. This CDR3 spans 18 amino acids. Germline assignment: CDR1 SGHRS and CDR2 YFSETQ. The CDR3 reads CASSLGGLAGSSSYEQYF. The DNA of the CDR3 is TGCGCCAGCAGCTTGGGGGGACTAGCGGGGTCAAGTTCCTACGAGCAGTACTTC.

This clonotype was seen repeatedly, ten times or more. In nucleotides, the CDR3 is TGTGCCAGCAGCGGACAGGCCAACAAAGAGACCCAGTACTTC. It yields the protein CASSGQANKETQYF. This rearrangement joins TRBV2 to TRBJ2-5, with 7 bases that match TRBD1. The germline V gene encodes CDR1 SNHLY and CDR2 FYNNEI. This CDR3 comprises 14 residues. J lost 3 bases, V lost 6 bases, and 7 bases had no gene match.

The rearrangement joins TRBV29-1 to TRBJ1-1; D gene uncertain. Germline loops: CDR1 SQVTM, CDR2 ANQGSEA. The CDR3 runs 12 residues. The V end lost 6 bases, the J end lost 0 bases, and 8 bases lay between the germline ends. CDR3 residues: CSVRTVNTEAFF. As DNA, the CDR3 is TGCAGCGTGAGGACGGTGAACACTGAAGCTTTCTTT.

Concerning this clonotype: A much larger clone sits a single nucleotide away, making a read error possible. The CDR3: CASGSTSGSMYEQYF. The CDR3 DNA is TGTGCCAGCGGCTCCACTAGCGGGAGTATGTACGAGCAGTACTTC. The gene calls are TRBV7-9 and TRBJ2-7; 11 bases align to TRBD2. This CDR3 has 15 amino acids. Germline CDR1 and CDR2: SEHNR and FQNEAQ (reference sequence). With V trimmed by 8 bases and J by 4 bases, 10 bases remained unmatched.

This clonotype was observed a handful of times. The chain has TRBV14 and TRBJ2-1, with D tentatively TRBD2 (5 bases). Between the trimmed V and J ends, which lost 0 bases and 9 bases, there was a span of 15 bases. Germline assignment: CDR1 SGHDN and CDR2 FVKESK. The length of the CDR3 is 15 residues. The chain's CDR3 is CASSQELVGIIEQFF. As DNA, the CDR3 is TGTGCCAGCAGCCAAGAACTAGTCGGGATCATTGAGCAGTTCTTC.

V usage is TRBV11-2 and J usage is TRBJ2-7; a possible D gene is TRBD2 (5 bases). CDR1 is SGHAT, CDR2 FQNNGV, per germline. The CDR3 is made up of 14 amino acids. V dropped 4 bases and J dropped 6 bases, with 16 bases sitting between them. The CDR3 region has the DNA TGTGCCAGCAGCTCCGGGAATAGGGCAAGCGAGCAGTACTTC. Amino acids: CASSSGNRASEQYF.

This clonotype has a handful of counts. The chain recombines TRBV5-8 with TRBJ2-1; TRBD1 matches at 7 bases. V lost 6 bases and J lost 4; bases outside the gene matches: 7. The germline V gene encodes CDR1 SGHTS and CDR2 YDEGEE. This CDR3 spans 14 amino acids. The CDR3 here is CASIVGTAYNEQFF. CDR3 nucleotides: TGTGCCAGCATTGTCGGGACAGCTTACAATGAGCAGTTCTTC.

The J gene is TRBJ2-1, the V gene TRBV28; 8 bases are shared with TRBD2. The CDR3 has 15 amino acids. V lost 8 bases and J lost 2; bases outside the gene matches: 8. Germline V gene sequence: CDR1 MDHEN, CDR2 SYDVKM. DNA of the CDR3: TGTGCCAGCCTTTCAGGCGGGGGGACCTACAATGAGCAGTTCTTC. It specifies CASLSGGGTYNEQFF.